This T cell receptor (beta chain) was sequenced in a study of cytomegalovirus exposure and HLA in healthy donors. Study-level information: Earlier, roughly 120 million unique TCR beta sequences were recovered from around 180 million T cells by an analysis. Study-wide results and limits: Relative to the roughly 690-donor mean, N-insertions were reportedly fewer in an Asian-associated ancestry cluster in a later analysis. In an earlier analysis, in around 590 donors, most V segments appeared productive either ~87% or ~30% of the time. A later analysis found most CMV-associated TCR beta chains apparently HLA-restricted.

PCR employed 60 Vbeta and 13 Jbeta primers. The repertoire was sequenced with immunoSEQ multiplex PCR; TCRdb's copy has only in-frame clones and lacks some. The table has fewer than 250,000 clones, 60% to 80% seen once. Details on this clone: What it binds is unknown.

The TCR originated in a male donor in good health and CMV-seronegative. The sequenced material came from PBMCs.

The CDR3 region has the DNA TGTGCCAGCAGTCCATACCCCGGGACAGGGAAAGATACGCAGTATTTT. It is translated as CASSPYPGTGKDTQYF. The J gene is TRBJ2-3, the V gene TRBV28, with 9 nucleotides matching TRBD1. Trimming took 5 bases from V and 5 from J; bases not matched to a gene: 11. This CDR3 has 16 amino acids. Per the germline V gene, CDR1 is MDHEN and CDR2 is SYDVKM.